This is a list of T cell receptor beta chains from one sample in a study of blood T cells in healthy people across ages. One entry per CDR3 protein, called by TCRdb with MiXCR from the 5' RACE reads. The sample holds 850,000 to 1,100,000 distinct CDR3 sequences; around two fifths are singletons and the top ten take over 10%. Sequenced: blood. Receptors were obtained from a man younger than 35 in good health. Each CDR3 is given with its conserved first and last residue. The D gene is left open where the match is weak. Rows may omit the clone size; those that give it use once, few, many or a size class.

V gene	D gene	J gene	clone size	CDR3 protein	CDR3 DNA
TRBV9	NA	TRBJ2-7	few	CASSVGGSAYEQYF	TGTGCCAGCAGCGTAGGGGGGTCAGCATACGAGCAGTACTTC
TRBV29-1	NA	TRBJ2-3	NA	CSVAGITQYF	TGCAGCGTTGCAGGAATTACGCAGTATTTT
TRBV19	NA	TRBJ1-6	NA	CASRVADISYNSPLHF	TGTGCCAGCCGAGTTGCGGACATTTCCTATAATTCACCCCTCCACTTT
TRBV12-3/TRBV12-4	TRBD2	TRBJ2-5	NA	CASSATPSGYEQNF	TGTGCCAGCAGTGCCACTCCTAGCGGCTACGAGCAGAACTTC
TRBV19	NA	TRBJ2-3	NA	CASSSSASTDTQYF	TGTGCCAGTAGTTCCTCAGCGAGCACAGATACGCAGTATTTT
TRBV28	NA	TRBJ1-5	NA	CASESDSSQPQHF	TGTGCCAGCGAGAGTGATAGCAGTCAGCCCCAGCATTTT
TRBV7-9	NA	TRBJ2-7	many	CASSFDTSYEQYF	TGCGCCAGCAGCTTTGACACCTCCTACGAGCAGTACTTC
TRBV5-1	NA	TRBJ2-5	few	CASSLSGAPIATQYF	TGCGCCAGCAGCTTGTCGGGGGCACCTATCGCGACCCAGTACTTC
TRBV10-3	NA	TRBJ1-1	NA	CAISESFTTEAFF	TGTGCCATCAGTGAGTCGTTTACAACTGAAGCTTTCTTT
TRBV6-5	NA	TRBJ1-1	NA	CASSYVQGGEVTEAFF	TGTGCCAGCAGTTACGTCCAGGGTGGTGAGGTCACTGAAGCTTTCTTT
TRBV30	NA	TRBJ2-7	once	CAWSLGGEQYF	TGTGCCTGGAGTCTCGGGGGCGAGCAGTACTTC
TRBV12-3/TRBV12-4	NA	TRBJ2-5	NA	CASRTVGVQETQYF	TGTGCTAGCAGAACAGTAGGGGTACAAGAGACCCAGTACTTC
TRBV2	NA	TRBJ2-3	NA	CASSEEVAVSTDTQYF	TGTGCCAGCAGTGAAGAAGTGGCAGTATCGACAGATACGCAGTATTTT
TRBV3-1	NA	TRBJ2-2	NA	CASSQPGNTGELFF	TGTGCCAGCAGCCAACCGGGGAACACCGGGGAGCTGTTTTTT
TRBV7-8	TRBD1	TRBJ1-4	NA	CASSKNRGRGEKLFF	TGTGCCAGCAGTAAAAACAGGGGGCGCGGTGAAAAACTGTTTTTT
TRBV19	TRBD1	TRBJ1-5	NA	CASRKNRGRTYQPQHF	TGTGCCAGTAGAAAAAACAGGGGGCGGACATATCAGCCCCAGCATTTT
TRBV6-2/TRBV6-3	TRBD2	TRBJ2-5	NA	CASSLAGERETQYF	TGTGCCAGCAGCCTGGCGGGGGAGAGAGAGACCCAGTACTTC
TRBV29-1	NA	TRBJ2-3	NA	CSVYRWGARAGTDTQYF	TGCAGCGTTTACAGATGGGGGGCACGCGCGGGTACAGATACGCAGTATTTT
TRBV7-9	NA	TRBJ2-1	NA	CASSLERGLSGQFF	TGTGCCAGCAGCTTAGAAAGAGGCCTCTCGGGGCAGTTCTTC
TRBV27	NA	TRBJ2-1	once	CASSLPGVEQFF	TGTGCCAGCAGTTTACCAGGGGTTGAGCAGTTCTTC
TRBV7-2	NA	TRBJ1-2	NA	CATGQSNYGYTF	TGTGCCACCGGACAGTCTAACTATGGCTACACCTTC
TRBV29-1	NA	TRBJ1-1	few	CSVPRLGSSTEAFF	TGCAGCGTCCCCCGTCTCGGTAGCTCCACTGAAGCTTTCTTT
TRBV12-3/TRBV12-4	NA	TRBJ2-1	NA	CASSFVSSYNEQFF	TGTGCCAGCAGTTTCGTTAGCTCCTACAATGAGCAGTTCTTC
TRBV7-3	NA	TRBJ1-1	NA	CASSLIPGEEAFF	TGTGCCAGCAGCTTAATTCCGGGGGAAGAAGCTTTCTTT
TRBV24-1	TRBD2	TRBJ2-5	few	CATSDLRLAGEETQYF	TGTGCCACCAGTGATTTGCGCCTAGCGGGTGAAGAGACCCAGTACTTC
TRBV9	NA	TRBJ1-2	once	CASSVVVGGIDGYTF	TGTGCCAGCAGCGTAGTAGTAGGGGGGATCGATGGCTACACCTTC
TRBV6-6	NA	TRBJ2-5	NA	CASKVGAWETQYF	TGTGCCAGCAAGGTTGGGGCTTGGGAGACCCAGTACTTC
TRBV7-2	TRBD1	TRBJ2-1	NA	CASSFPGQGGYNEQFF	TGTGCCAGCAGCTTCCCGGGACAGGGTGGCTACAATGAGCAGTTCTTC
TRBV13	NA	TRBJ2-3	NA	CASSLALLGGYVGTDTQYF	TGTGCCAGCAGCTTAGCCCTTTTGGGAGGATATGTTGGAACAGATACGCAGTATTTT
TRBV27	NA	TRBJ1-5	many	CASSFSRGGNQPQHF	TGTGCCAGCAGTTTCTCCAGGGGAGGCAATCAGCCCCAGCATTTT
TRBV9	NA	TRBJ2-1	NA	CASSVVPETHNEQFF	TGTGCCAGCAGCGTAGTCCCGGAGACTCACAATGAGCAGTTCTTC
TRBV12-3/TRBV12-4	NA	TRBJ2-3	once	CASTRTGATDTQYF	TGTGCCAGCACCCGGACGGGTGCCACAGATACGCAGTATTTT
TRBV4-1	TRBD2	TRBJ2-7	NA	CASRPGAGGTYNEQYF	TGCGCCAGCAGGCCTGGAGCGGGGGGTACCTACAATGAGCAGTACTTC
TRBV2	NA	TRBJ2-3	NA	CASYSIIASTDTQYF	TGTGCCAGCTACTCCATAATAGCTAGCACAGATACGCAGTATTTT
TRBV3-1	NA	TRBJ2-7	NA	CASSQGGGGEQYF	TGTGCCAGCAGCCAAGGAGGAGGCGGTGAGCAGTACTTC
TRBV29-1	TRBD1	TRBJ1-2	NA	CSVWTGHGYTF	TGCAGCGTCTGGACAGGGCATGGCTACACCTTC
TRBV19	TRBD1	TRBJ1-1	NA	CASSIPGTGGSTEAFF	TGTGCCAGTAGTATTCCCGGGACAGGGGGAAGCACTGAAGCTTTCTTT
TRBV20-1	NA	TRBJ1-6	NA	CSARRGPVPDSPLHF	TGCAGTGCTCGCCGCGGGCCAGTGCCTGATTCACCCCTCCACTTT
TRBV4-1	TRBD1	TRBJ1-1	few	CASSPLLTGQHNTEAFF	TGCGCCAGCAGCCCACTATTAACGGGACAGCACAACACTGAAGCTTTCTTT
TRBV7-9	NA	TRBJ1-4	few	CASSVAGANEKLFF	TGTGCCAGCAGCGTAGCAGGGGCGAATGAAAAACTGTTTTTT
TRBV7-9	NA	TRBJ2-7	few	CASSVSGSSYNEQYF	TGTGCCAGCAGCGTTTCAGGGAGCTCCTACAATGAGCAGTACTTC